The 8 T cell receptor beta chains in this list originate from one sample, sequenced in a study of cytomegalovirus exposure and HLA in healthy donors. Primers: 60 Vbeta forward and 13 Jbeta reverse. The data were produced by immunoSEQ multiplex PCR, yet TCRdb's version contains in-frame clones alone and is incomplete. This sample yields about 130,000 clones, of which 65% to 85% are seen a single time; roughly 1.2% belongs to the top ten. The sample consisted of PBMCs. The receptors stem from a boy aged 5-17 years in good health and CMV-seronegative.

The rearrangement joins TRBV7-2 to TRBJ2-3; the D gene is possibly TRBD2 (6 bases). V was pared by 5 bases and J by 6 bases, with 21 bases between. Germline assignment: CDR1 SGHTA and CDR2 FQGNSA. The CDR3 is 16 residues long. CDR3 sequence reads: CASSSSGGAFADTQYF. CDR3 in DNA: TGTGCCAGCAGCAGTAGCGGCGGTGCCTTCGCGGATACGCAGTATTTT. Full variable domain (outside the CDR3, taken from reference TRBV7-2 and TRBJ2-3): GAGVSQSPSNKVTEKGKDVELRCDPISGHTALYWYRQSLGQGLEFLIYFQGNSAPDKSGLPSDRFSAERTGGSVSTLTIQRTQQEDSAVYLCASSSSGGAFADTQYFGPGTRLTVL.

This chain joins TRBV7-9 and TRBJ1-5; TRBD1 agrees at 9 bases. From germline, CDR1 is SEHNR and CDR2 FQNEAQ (reference sequence). The CDR3 has 16 amino acids. Trimming removed 4 bases from V and 7 bases from J; junction bases left unmatched: 11. The CDR3 loop is CASSSPDRGIEQPQHF. In DNA, the CDR3 is TGTGCCAGCAGCTCACCGGACAGGGGTATTGAACAGCCCCAGCATTTT.

This clone came up once. V usage is TRBV2 and J usage is TRBJ2-3; weak D call: TRBD1 (7 bases). The CDR3 spans 16 residues. V dropped 6 bases and J dropped 1 base, with 17 bases sitting between them. Germline V gene lookup returns CDR1 SNHLY and CDR2 FYNNEI. CDR3 protein: CASSPRGEGGTDTQYF. As DNA, the CDR3 is TGTGCCAGCAGCCCCAGGGGGGAAGGCGGCACAGATACGCAGTATTTT.

As for this clone: The sample has other DNA sequences that encode this CDR3 too. This rearrangement joins TRBV7-9 to TRBJ2-5; no clear D. With 3 bases removed from V and 3 bases from J, the gap between germline ends came to 8 bases. Per germline, CDR1 SEHNR and CDR2 FQNEAQ (reference sequence). The length of the CDR3 is 13 residues. The CDR3 here is CASSLAGKETQYF. Here the CDR3 DNA reads TGTGCCAGCAGCTTGGCAGGAAAAGAGACCCAGTACTTC.

The chain carries TRBV4-3 and TRBJ2-2; a possible D gene is TRBD2 (6 bases). From germline, CDR1 is LGHNA and CDR2 YSLEER. Trimming cost V 1 base and J 6 bases, with 9 bases left between them. The CDR3 totals 14 residues. The CDR3 reads CASSQGGEAGELFF. The CDR3 nucleotides read TGCGCCAGCAGCCAAGGGGGGGAGGCCGGGGAGCTGTTTTTT.

The rearrangement uses TRBV7-2 and TRBJ1-3; TRBD1 matches 7 bases. Germline values: CDR1 SGHTA, CDR2 FQGNSA. The CDR3 is 16 amino acids. V trimming: 5 bases; J trimming: 1 base; junction bases outside the gene matches: 8. The CDR3 sequence is CASSSTGARSGNTIYF. CDR3 DNA: TGTGCCAGCAGCAGTACAGGGGCTAGGTCTGGAAACACCATATATTTT.

This clone was observed a few times. The chain has TRBV6-6 and TRBJ2-3, with TRBD1 identical over 9 bases. V dropped 5 bases and J dropped 4; count of bases not matched to a gene: 10. This CDR3 has 16 amino acids. Germline CDR1 reads MNHNY; CDR2 reads SVGAGI (reference sequence). This CDR3 is CASSGTGQGFSDTQYF. The CDR3, as DNA: TGTGCCAGCAGTGGAACGGGACAGGGTTTTTCAGATACGCAGTATTTT.

This clone appeared a few times. The rearrangement uses TRBV6-5 and TRBJ2-2; D remains unclear. The germline CDR1 and CDR2 sequences are MNHEY and SVGAGI. There are 15 residues in the CDR3. V was trimmed by 6 bases and J by 7 bases, leaving 18 bases between them. This CDR3 is CASSQDNRPNGELFF. CDR3 nucleotides: TGTGCCAGCAGCCAAGACAACCGCCCCAACGGGGAGCTGTTTTTT.